The T cell receptor beta chain under discussion was sequenced for a study of blood T cells in healthy people across ages. Study results and caveats: Age showed a roughly linear inverse relationship with TCR beta diversity per million T cells.

The ends were cut back, 4 bases at V and 13 bases at J, with 8 bases in the middle. The germline V gene encodes CDR1 SNHLY and CDR2 FYNNEI. The CDR3 covers 10 residues. A word on this clonotype: Its antigen is undetermined.

Primers used in a second PCR of about 6 to 11 cycles were a sample-barcoded 5' primer and a J-beta primer mix. TCRdb passed the 5' RACE reads through MiXCR, listing each CDR3 protein once. The sample lists under 850,000 distinct CDR3 sequences, about 36% occurring once. Researchers report isolating at least 6 million PBMCs per sample. J is TRBJ2-1 and V is TRBV2, with D perhaps matching TRBD1 or TRBD2 (6 bases each). This TCR derives from a man aged 18-30 years in good health. Sequencing input: blood. In DNA form, the CDR3 reads TGTGCCAGCAGTGCGGGGGCTCAGTTCTTC. Translating gives CASSAGAQFF.